What follows is one T cell receptor beta chain and its context. This CDR3 is built from 17 residues. The germline CDR1 and CDR2 sequences are SEHNR and FQNEAQ (reference sequence). V lost 2 bases, J lost 3 bases, and 19 bases lay in between. The data derive from a study of blood T cell repertoires in COVID-19. Study context: The United States, Italy and Spain provided the acute and convalescent COVID-19 samples. PBMCs, B-cell-depleted T cells, or T cells were the source of the cDNA or gDNA that made up the material.

In the original analysis: Reference gene primer amplification in the assay estimated nucleated cell counts. Sequencing was performed with immunoSEQ multiplex PCR; in TCRdb, only in-frame clones are kept and a portion is missing. V and J calls and clone size are as listed in that table; D and trimming were resolved from the DNA. This sample has almost 200,000 clones, with 85% to 90% found just once. The TCR sequence derives from a woman aged 70-85 years with acute or convalescent COVID-19. The sequenced material came from peripheral blood. V gene TRBV7-9 combines with J gene TRBJ1-1; the D gene is possibly TRBD1 (5 bases). DNA for the CDR3: TGTGCCAGCAGCTTACTTAATTTGGGGCTTGGGGACACTGAAGCTTTCTTT. The encoded protein is CASSLLNLGLGDTEAFF.